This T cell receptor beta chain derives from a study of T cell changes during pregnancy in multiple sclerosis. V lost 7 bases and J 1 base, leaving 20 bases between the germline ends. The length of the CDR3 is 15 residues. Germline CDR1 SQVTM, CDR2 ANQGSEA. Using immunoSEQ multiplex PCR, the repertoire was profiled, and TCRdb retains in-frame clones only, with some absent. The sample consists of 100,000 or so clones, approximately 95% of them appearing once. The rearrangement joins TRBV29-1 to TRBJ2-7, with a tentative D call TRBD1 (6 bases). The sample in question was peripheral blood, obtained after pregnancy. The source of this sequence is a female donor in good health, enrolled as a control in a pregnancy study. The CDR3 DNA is TGCAGCGCTAGAGGGGGTCGCCGTGGGTCCTACGAGCAGTACTTC. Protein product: CSARGGRRGSYEQYF.